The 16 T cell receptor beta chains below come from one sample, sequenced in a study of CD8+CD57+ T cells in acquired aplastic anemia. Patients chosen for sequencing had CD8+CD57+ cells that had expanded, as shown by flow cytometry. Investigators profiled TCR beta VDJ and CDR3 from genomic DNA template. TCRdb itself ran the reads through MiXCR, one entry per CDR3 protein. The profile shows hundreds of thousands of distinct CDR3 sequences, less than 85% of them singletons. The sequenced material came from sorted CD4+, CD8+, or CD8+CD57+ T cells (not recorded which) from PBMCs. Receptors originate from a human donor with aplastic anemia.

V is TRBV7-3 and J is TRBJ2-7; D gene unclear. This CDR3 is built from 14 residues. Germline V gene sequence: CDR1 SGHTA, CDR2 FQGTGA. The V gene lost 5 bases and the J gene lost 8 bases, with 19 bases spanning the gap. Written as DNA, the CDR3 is TGTGCCAGCAGCGTACACAGATTAGCCGATAAGCAGTACTTC. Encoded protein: CASSVHRLADKQYF.

As DNA, the CDR3 is TGCAGTGCTCAAGGGTTGACTGAAGCTTTCTTT. It yields the protein CSAQGLTEAFF. This chain uses TRBV20-1 with TRBJ1-1; D uncertain. Germline V gene lookup returns CDR1 DFQATT and CDR2 SNEGSKA (reference sequence). Trimming took off 5 bases at V and 5 bases at J, with 9 bases between the two ends. The CDR3 runs 11 residues.

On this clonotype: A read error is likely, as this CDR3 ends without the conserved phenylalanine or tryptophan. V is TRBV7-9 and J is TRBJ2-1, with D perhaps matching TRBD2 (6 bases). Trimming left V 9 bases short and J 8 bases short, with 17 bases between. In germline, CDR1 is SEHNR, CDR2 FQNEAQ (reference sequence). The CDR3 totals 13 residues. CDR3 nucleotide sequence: TGTGCCAGAAGGGATGGGGGGATCCATGAGCAGTTCTGC. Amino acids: CARRDGGIHEQFC.

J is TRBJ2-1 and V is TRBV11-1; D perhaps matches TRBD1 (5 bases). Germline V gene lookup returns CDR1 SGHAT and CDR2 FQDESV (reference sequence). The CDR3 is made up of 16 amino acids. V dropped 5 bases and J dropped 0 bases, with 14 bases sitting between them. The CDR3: CASSTQTASSYNEQFF. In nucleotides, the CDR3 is TGTGCCAGCAGCACACAGACAGCTAGCTCCTACAATGAGCAGTTCTTC.

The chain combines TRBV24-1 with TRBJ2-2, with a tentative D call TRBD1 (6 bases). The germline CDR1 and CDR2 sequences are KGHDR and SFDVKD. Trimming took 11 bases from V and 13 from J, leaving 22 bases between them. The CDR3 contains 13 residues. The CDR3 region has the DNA TGTGCCAGCTGGGACGGGGACACCGGTGCGCTGTTTTTT. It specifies CASWDGDTGALFF.

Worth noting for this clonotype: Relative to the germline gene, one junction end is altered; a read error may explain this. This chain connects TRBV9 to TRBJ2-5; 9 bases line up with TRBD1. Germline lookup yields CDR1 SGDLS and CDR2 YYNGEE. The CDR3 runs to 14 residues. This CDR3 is CASSGTGGNAPLHF. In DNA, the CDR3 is TGTGCCAGCAGCGGAACAGGGGGCAATGCACCCCTCCACTTC. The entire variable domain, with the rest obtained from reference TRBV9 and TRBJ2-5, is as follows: DSGVTQTPKHLITATGQRVTLRCSPRSGDLSVYWYQQSLDQGLQFLIQYYNGEERAKGNILERFSAQQFPDLHSELNLSSLELGDSALYFCASSGTGGNAPLHFGPGTRLLVL.

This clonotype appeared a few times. The CDR3 spells CATSDLELNYGYTF. DNA for the CDR3: TGTGCCACCAGTGATTTGGAGCTTAACTATGGCTACACCTTC. V usage is TRBV24-1 and J usage is TRBJ1-2; no firm D call. CDR1 and CDR2 (germline): KGHDR, SFDVKD. The length of the CDR3 is 14 residues. The V and J ends lost 0 bases and 1 base respectively, with 5 bases between them.

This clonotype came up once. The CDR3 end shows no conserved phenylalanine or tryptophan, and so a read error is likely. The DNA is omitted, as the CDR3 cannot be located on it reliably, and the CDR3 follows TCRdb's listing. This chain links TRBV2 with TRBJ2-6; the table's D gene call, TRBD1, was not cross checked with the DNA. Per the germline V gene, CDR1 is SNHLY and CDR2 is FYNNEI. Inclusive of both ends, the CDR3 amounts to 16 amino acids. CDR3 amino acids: CASGDGGTDRQYFLTG.

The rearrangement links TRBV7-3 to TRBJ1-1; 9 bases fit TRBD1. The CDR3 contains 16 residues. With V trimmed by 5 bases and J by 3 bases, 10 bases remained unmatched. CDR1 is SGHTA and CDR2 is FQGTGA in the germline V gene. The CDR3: CASSPKGQGLDTEAFF. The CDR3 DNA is TGTGCCAGCAGCCCGAAGGGACAGGGTTTGGACACTGAAGCTTTCTTT.

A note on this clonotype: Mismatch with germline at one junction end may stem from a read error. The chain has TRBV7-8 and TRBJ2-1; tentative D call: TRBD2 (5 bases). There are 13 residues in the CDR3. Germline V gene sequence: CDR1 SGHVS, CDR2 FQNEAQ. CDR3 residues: CASSSGVTGSLSF. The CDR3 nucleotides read TGTGCCAGCAGCTCCGGGGTTACGGGAAGTCTGTCCTTC.

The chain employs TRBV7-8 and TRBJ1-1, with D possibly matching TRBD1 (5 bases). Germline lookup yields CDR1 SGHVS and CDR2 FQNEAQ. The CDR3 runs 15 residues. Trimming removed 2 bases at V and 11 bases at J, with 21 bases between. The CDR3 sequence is CASSLTGGGNTQAFF. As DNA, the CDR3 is TGTGCCAGCAGCTTAACGGGGGGTGGGAATACTCAGGCTTTCTTT.

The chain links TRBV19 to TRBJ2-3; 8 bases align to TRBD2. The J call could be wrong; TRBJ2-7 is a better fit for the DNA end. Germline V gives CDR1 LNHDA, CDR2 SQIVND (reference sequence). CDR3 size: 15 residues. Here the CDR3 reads CASSFGRGRTDKQYF. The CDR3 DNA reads TGTGCCAGCAGCTTTGGTCGCGGGAGGACAGATAAGCAGTACTTC.

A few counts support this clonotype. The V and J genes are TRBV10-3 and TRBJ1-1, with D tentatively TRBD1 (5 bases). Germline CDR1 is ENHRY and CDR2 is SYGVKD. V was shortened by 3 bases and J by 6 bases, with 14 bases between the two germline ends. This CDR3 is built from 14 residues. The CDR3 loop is CAISDREGTAEAFF. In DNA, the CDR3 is TGTGCCATCAGTGATAGGGAGGGGACTGCTGAAGCTTTCTTT.

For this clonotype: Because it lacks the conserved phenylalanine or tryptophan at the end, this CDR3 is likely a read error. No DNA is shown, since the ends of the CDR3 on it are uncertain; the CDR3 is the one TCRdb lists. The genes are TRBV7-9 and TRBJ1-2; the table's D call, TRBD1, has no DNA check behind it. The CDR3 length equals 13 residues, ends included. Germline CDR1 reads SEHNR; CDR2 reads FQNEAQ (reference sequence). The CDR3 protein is CASSLERSGGSDE.

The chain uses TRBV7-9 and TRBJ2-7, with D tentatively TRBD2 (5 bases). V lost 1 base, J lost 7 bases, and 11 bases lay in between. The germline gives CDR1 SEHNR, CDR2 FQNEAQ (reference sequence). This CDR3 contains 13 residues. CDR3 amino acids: CASSLETTGEQYV. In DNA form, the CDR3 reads TGTGCCAGCAGCTTAGAGACCACGGGGGAGCAGTACGTC.

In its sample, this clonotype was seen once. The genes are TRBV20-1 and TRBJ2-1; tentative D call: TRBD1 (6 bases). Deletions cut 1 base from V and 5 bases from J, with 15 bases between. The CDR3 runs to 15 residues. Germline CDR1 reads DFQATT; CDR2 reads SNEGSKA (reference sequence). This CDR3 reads CSARGCRTANNEQFF. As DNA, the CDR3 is TGCAGTGCTAGAGGTTGCCGGACAGCGAACAATGAGCAGTTCTTC.